This TCR beta chain was retrieved from a study of identical twins. The CDR3 is made up of 13 amino acids. The V end lost 1 base, the J end lost 0 bases, and 6 bases lay between the germline ends. From germline, CDR1 is DFQATT and CDR2 SNEGSKA (reference sequence). One entry per CDR3 protein results from TCRdb running MiXCR on the 5' RACE reads. The repertoire holds some 500,000 distinct CDR3 sequences, with around 20% as singletons. The sample was also reused in another study, on T cells expressing NK-cell markers. This second study says: The study sequenced eight donors, seven HCMV-seropositive and one seronegative. The sorts in several experiments were restricted to alpha-beta TCR T cells by an anti-gamma-delta TCR antibody.

Sequenced material: CD4+ T cells sorted from blood. The TCR was taken from a woman under 30 in good health. The rearrangement joins TRBV20-1 to TRBJ1-2; D gene uncertain. This CDR3 is CSARVVTNYGYTF. CDR3 bases: TGCAGTGCTAGAGTTGTTACTAACTATGGCTACACCTTC.